Listed below are T cell receptor beta chains from one sample, sequenced in a study of CD8 T cells in ankylosing spondylitis. TCRdb passed the 5' RACE reads through MiXCR, listing each CDR3 protein once. The sample consists of about 700,000 distinct CDR3 sequences, around 20% of them appearing once. The source material was blood, either unsorted or a sorted T cell fraction (not recorded which). These TCRs come from a male donor with ankylosing spondylitis. Each CDR3 is given with its conserved first and last residue. Fields, in order: J gene, V gene, CDR3 protein.

>TRBJ2-7|TRBV10-2
CASSEAGLAYEQYF
>TRBJ2-7|TRBV6-1
CANRPGTGGSYEQYF
>TRBJ2-5|TRBV20-1
CSAPLSGRGETQYF
>TRBJ2-2|TRBV4-2
CASSQDPSGGGELFF
>TRBJ1-1|TRBV12-3/TRBV12-4
CASKNAGRAFF
>TRBJ2-1|TRBV29-1
CSVDVWDNEQFF
>TRBJ1-2|TRBV7-8
CASSPSTGNYGYTF
>TRBJ2-1|TRBV7-8
CASSAGPTTYNEQFF
>TRBJ2-3|TRBV2
CASSEAPRTVDAQYF
>TRBJ2-7|TRBV4-1
CASSRTGTAYEQYF
>TRBJ2-1|TRBV24-1
CATSETGGSSYNEQFF
>TRBJ2-3|TRBV28
CASSLLAGSADTQYF
>TRBJ2-1|TRBV11-2
CASSSRSEGGYNEQFF
>TRBJ2-1|TRBV18
CASSPLAAESYNEQFF
>TRBJ2-7|TRBV6-2/TRBV6-3
CASREFPYEQYF
>TRBJ2-7|TRBV3-1
CASSQDLGYYEQYF
>TRBJ1-5|TRBV27
CASIPDREGNQPQHF
>TRBJ2-1|TRBV7-9
CASSLGLGLAGEQFF
>TRBJ2-7|TRBV2
CASSEPLAGAYYEQYF
>TRBJ1-5|TRBV7-2
CASSLGAPGTSNQPQHF
>TRBJ2-3|TRBV12-3/TRBV12-4
CASSLAGGRPPTDTQYF
>TRBJ1-1|TRBV27
CASSSLDRGNTEAFF
>TRBJ2-1|TRBV5-6
CASSPAGVDNEQFF
>TRBJ2-5|TRBV6-1
CASSQSGGAVIRETQYF
>TRBJ1-5|TRBV4-1
CASSQDGDGRSRPQHF
>TRBJ1-1|TRBV29-1
CSVEPGMNTEAFF